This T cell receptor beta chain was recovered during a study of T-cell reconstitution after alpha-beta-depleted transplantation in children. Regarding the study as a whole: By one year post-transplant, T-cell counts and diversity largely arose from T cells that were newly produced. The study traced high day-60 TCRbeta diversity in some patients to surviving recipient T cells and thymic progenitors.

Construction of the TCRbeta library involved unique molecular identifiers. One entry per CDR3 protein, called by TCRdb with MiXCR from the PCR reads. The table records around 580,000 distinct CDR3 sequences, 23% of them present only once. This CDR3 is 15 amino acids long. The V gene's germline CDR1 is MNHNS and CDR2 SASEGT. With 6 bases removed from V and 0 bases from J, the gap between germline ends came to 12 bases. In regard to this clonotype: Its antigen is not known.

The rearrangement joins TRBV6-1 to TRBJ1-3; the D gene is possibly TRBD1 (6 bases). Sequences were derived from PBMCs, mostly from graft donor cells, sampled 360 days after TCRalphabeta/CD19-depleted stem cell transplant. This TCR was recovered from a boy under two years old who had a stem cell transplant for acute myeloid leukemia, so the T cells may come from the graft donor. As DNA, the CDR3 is TGTGCCAGCAGACTGGACAGAGACTCTGGAAACACCATATATTTT. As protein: CASRLDRDSGNTIYF.